The text below deals with one TCR beta chain. Other DNA variants within this sample encode the same CDR3. Methods used by the authors: Estimated nucleated cell counts came from reference gene primer amplification. Assay: immunoSEQ multiplex PCR; the TCRdb copy retains only in-frame clones and omits some. The V and J calls and clone size come from that table; D and trimming were worked out from the DNA. Seen here are 150,000 to 200,000 clones, about 85% observed once, and the top ten hold roughly a fifth. This CDR3 comprises 14 residues. The ends were cut back, 2 bases at V and 0 bases at J, with 4 bases in the middle. Germline V gene data show CDR1 as KGHSH and CDR2 as LQKENI. This specimen comes from a study of blood T cell repertoires in COVID-19. Turning to the study itself: Whether acute or convalescent, the COVID-19 samples came from the United States, Italy and Spain. Nucleic acid was either cDNA or gDNA, and it came from T cells, B-cell-depleted T cells, or PBMCs.

Sequences were obtained from peripheral blood. This TCR was recovered from a man aged 55-75 years with active or convalescent COVID-19. The chain uses TRBV18 and TRBJ1-4; D not resolved. The CDR3 region has the DNA TGTGCCAGCTCACCAACGGCAACTAATGAAAAACTGTTTTTT. Protein product: CASSPTATNEKLFF. The full variable domain, completed using reference TRBV18 and TRBJ1-4, is NAGVMQNPRHLVRRRGQEARLRCSPMKGHSHVYWYRQLPEEGLKFMVYLQKENIIDESGMPKERFSAEFPKEGPSILRIQQVVRGDSAAYFCASSPTATNEKLFFGSGTQLSVL.